The 11 T cell receptor beta chains presented below share a single source sample, sequenced in a study of follicular helper T cells after annual influenza vaccination. Only in-frame clones appear in the TCRdb table, and some are missing; sequencing was by immunoSEQ multiplex PCR. Of 8,500 to 9,000 clones listed, 82% are singletons. Noted time point: 2015-2016 season, 7 days after influenza vaccination. The sample in question was CXCR5+ CD38- circulating T follicular helper cells from blood, obtained 7 days after influenza vaccination. Subset in this sample: circulating Tfh, non-naive CD4+CXCR5+PD-1+ (ICOS+CD38+ or ICOS-CD38-). Source of these receptors: an adult who received the influenza vaccine.

CDR3 region: CSALDRTEAFF. The CDR3 DNA reads TGCAGTGCCCTCGACCGCACTGAAGCTTTCTTT. The chain carries TRBV20-1 and TRBJ1-1; D remains unclear. The CDR3 loop spans 11 amino acids. Trimming stripped 6 bases from V and 4 bases from J, with 9 bases between. Germline assignment: CDR1 DFQATT and CDR2 SNEGSKA (reference sequence).

V gene TRBV19 combines with J gene TRBJ1-1; D unclear. This CDR3 is 13 amino acids long. V was clipped by 2 bases and J by 0 bases, with 4 bases between them. CDR1 and CDR2 from the germline V gene are LNHDA and SQIVND (reference sequence). CDR3: CASSILVNTEAFF. The CDR3 DNA reads as TGTGCCAGTAGTATATTAGTGAACACTGAAGCTTTCTTT.

V usage is TRBV7-8 and J usage is TRBJ1-6; the match to TRBD1 covers 10 bases. V gave up 6 bases and J gave up 7 bases; unmatched junction bases: 9. CDR3 length equals 16 residues. Germline V gene data show CDR1 as SGHVS and CDR2 as FQNEAQ. The CDR3 loop reads CASRSGTGAENSPLHF. The CDR3 nucleotides read TGTGCCAGCAGATCAGGGACAGGGGCGGAAAATTCACCCCTCCACTTT.

This chain joins TRBV5-6 and TRBJ2-7; TRBD1 is a possible D gene (6 bases). Trimming stripped 5 bases from V and 2 bases from J, with 17 bases between. This CDR3 comprises 15 residues. Germline CDR1 is SGHDT and CDR2 is YYEEEE. CDR3 loop: CASSRGHTITYEQYF. CDR3 nucleotides: TGTGCCAGCAGTAGGGGACACACTATTACCTACGAGCAGTACTTC.

The chain couples TRBV7-2 to TRBJ1-2; weak D call: TRBD1 (6 bases). Germline-derived CDR1 and CDR2 are SGHTA and FQGNSA. The CDR3 is 14 amino acids. Deletions cut 5 bases from V and 2 bases from J, with 12 bases between. Here the CDR3 reads CASSSITGNYGYTF. In DNA form, the CDR3 reads TGTGCCAGCAGCAGCATTACAGGGAACTATGGCTACACCTTC.

The V gene is TRBV5-1, the J gene TRBJ1-5, with 8 bases aligning to TRBD1. CDR1 and CDR2 from the germline V gene are SGHRS and YFSETQ. CDR3 length: 13 residues. Unmatched junction bases numbered 2, after V lost 2 bases and J lost 7 bases. DNA for the CDR3: TGCGCCAGCAGCTTTGACAGGGGACAGCCCCAGCATTTT. The encoded protein is CASSFDRGQPQHF.

There are a few counts of this clone. The rearrangement links TRBV19 to TRBJ2-3, with 10 bases fitting TRBD1. Germline V lookup: CDR1 LNHDA, CDR2 SQIVND (reference sequence). The J segment lost 4 bases and the V segment lost 3 bases, leaving 4 bases of the junction unmatched. CDR3 length equals 15 residues. CDR3 nucleotides: TGTGCCAGTAGTATCTGGGACAGGGGCGCAGATACGCAGTATTTT. Protein: CASSIWDRGADTQYF. The complete variable domain, with remaining parts taken from reference TRBV19 and TRBJ2-3, reads DGGITQSPKYLFRKEGQNVTLSCEQNLNHDAMYWYRQDPGQGLRLIYYSQIVNDFQKGDIAEGYSVSREKKESFPLTVTSAQKNPTAFYLCASSIWDRGADTQYFGPGTRLTVL.

The chain carries TRBV6-5 and TRBJ2-7, with D tentatively TRBD1 or TRBD2 (5 bases each). The CDR3 has 12 amino acids. The germline CDR1 and CDR2 sequences are MNHEY and SVGAGI. The V and J ends lost 7 bases and 6 bases respectively, with 13 bases between them. This CDR3 is CASMILGTEQYF. The CDR3 bases are TGTGCCAGCATGATACTAGGGACCGAGCAGTACTTC.

V is TRBV6-6 and J is TRBJ1-3, with D uncertain. V lost 6 bases, J lost 6 bases, and 15 bases lay in between. Per the germline V gene, CDR1 is MNHNY and CDR2 is SVGAGI (reference sequence). This CDR3 comprises 14 residues. CDR3 residues: CASSQQSSSNTIYF. CDR3 DNA: TGTGCCAGCAGCCAACAGTCATCCTCAAACACCATATATTTT.

This chain uses TRBV7-9 with TRBJ1-3, with 7 nucleotides matching TRBD1. This CDR3 is 16 amino acids long. V gave up 5 bases and J gave up 2 bases; unmatched junction bases: 9. Germline CDR1 is SEHNR and CDR2 is FQNEAQ (reference sequence). CDR3 nucleotide sequence: TGTGCCAGCAGCCCCGCGGCCAGGGGGACTGGAAACACCATATATTTT. Residues: CASSPAARGTGNTIYF.

The chain couples TRBV9 to TRBJ2-3, with 7 positions matching TRBD2. The length of the CDR3 is 16 residues. The V gene's germline CDR1 is SGDLS and CDR2 YYNGEE. V lost 4 bases to trimming and J lost 2 bases; unmatched junction nucleotides: 10. CDR3 DNA sequence: TGTGCCAGCAGCCTCCGGGGAGGGGAGACCACAGATACGCAGTATTTT. Translation gives CASSLRGGETTDTQYF.